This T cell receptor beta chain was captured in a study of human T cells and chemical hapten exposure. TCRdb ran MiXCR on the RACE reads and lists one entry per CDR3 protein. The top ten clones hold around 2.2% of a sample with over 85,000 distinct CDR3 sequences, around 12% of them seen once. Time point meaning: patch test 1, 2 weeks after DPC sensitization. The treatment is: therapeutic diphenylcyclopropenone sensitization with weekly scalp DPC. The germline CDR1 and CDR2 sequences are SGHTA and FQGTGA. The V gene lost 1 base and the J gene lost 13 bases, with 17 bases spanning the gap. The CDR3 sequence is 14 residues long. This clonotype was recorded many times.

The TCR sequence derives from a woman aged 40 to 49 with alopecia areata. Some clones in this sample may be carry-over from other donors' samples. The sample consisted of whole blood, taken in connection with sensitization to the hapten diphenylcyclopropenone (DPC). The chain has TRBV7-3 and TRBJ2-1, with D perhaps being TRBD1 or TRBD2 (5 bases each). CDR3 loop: CASSLISRRDPQFF. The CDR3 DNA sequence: TGTGCCAGCAGCTTAATAAGCCGCCGGGACCCCCAGTTCTTC.